The clone carrying this T cell receptor beta chain was picked up many times. The antigen remains unidentified. The CDR3 regions of TCR beta were amplified from RNA transcripts. Carried out on the TCR CDR3, a first-round RT-PCR used the HTBI primer set. Using its own MiXCR run on the multiplex PCR reads, TCRdb lists one record per CDR3 protein. The sample includes over 350,000 distinct CDR3 sequences, roughly 14% of them seen just once. Germline CDR1 reads SNHLY; CDR2 reads FYNNEI. The CDR3 consists of 12 residues. V gave up 10 bases and J gave up 3 bases, with 10 bases separating them. This sample is part of a study of T cells in Graves' hyperthyroidism and ophthalmopathy. Study outcomes and limitations: The model identified upcoming ophthalmopathy a median 6.5 months ahead of onset.

This chain uses TRBV2 with TRBJ2-1; tentative D call: TRBD2 (6 bases). Sequenced: blood. The TCR sequence derives from a man between 18 and 29 years old with Graves' ophthalmopathy. CDR3 protein: CANQGLYNEQFF. CDR3 coding DNA: TGTGCCAACCAGGGACTCTACAATGAGCAGTTCTTC.